These T cell receptor beta chains were read from a single sample in a study of STAT5B mutations in CD4+ large granular lymphocyte leukemia. Using immunoSEQ multiplex PCR, the repertoire was profiled, and TCRdb retains in-frame clones only, with some absent. The sample consists of approximately 30,000 clones, roughly 75% of them appearing once. The specimen was CD4+ T cells from blood buffy coats. The receptors shown here come from a human donor in good health. CDR3s include the opening cysteine and the closing phenylalanine or tryptophan. The D gene is left open where the match is weak. Part of the rows lack a size; the others show once, few, many or a class for expanded clones.

d_gene	abundance	v_gene	j_gene	CDR3nt	CDR3aa
.	.	TRBV7-7	TRBJ1-1	TGTGCTAGCAGCTTAGTCCCGCAGTCGGCAGCTTTCTTT	CASSLVPQSAAFF
TRBD1	few	TRBV7-2	TRBJ1-5	TGTGCCAGCAGCAACCAAGGGACAGCTAATCAGCCCCAGCATTTT	CASSNQGTANQPQHF
.	.	TRBV5-1	TRBJ1-2	TGCGCCAGCAGCCCTGCCCTGGGGGAATCCTTCTATGGCTACACCTTC	CASSPALGESFYGYTF
.	.	TRBV7-2	TRBJ2-1	TGTGCCAGCAGCGCCGGACAGCTAGAGCAGTTCTTC	CASSAGQLEQFF
TRBD2	.	TRBV9	TRBJ2-2	TGTGCCAGCAGCCCACTAGCGGGAGGCAACACCGGGGAGCTGTTTTTT	CASSPLAGGNTGELFF
.	.	TRBV18	TRBJ2-7	TGTGCCAGCTCTGAGCGACGTTACGAGCAGTACTTC	CASSERRYEQYF
.	few	TRBV5-5	TRBJ2-5	TGTGCCAGCAGCTTGTACACGGGGTTGGGAGAGACCCAGTACTTC	CASSLYTGLGETQYF
TRBD1	.	TRBV7-2	TRBJ1-2	TGTGCCAGCAGCTCGGGACAGGGGGTCTATGGCTACACCTTC	CASSSGQGVYGYTF
TRBD1	.	TRBV5-4	TRBJ2-6	TGTGCCAGCAGCTTGGCCGGACAGGGGGCGCTAACCGGGGCCAACGTCCTGACTTTC	CASSLAGQGALTGANVLTF
TRBD1	.	TRBV19	TRBJ2-2	TGTGCCAGCAATGACAGGGCTCACACCGGGGAGCTGTTTTTT	CASNDRAHTGELFF
.	once	TRBV7-2	TRBJ2-2	TGTGCCAGCAGCCTACAGGCTCCCGGGGAGCTGTTTTTT	CASSLQAPGELFF
TRBD1	.	TRBV5-1	TRBJ1-2	TGCGCCAGCAGCTTAACTACAGGGGGAGGAGATGGCTACACCTTC	CASSLTTGGGDGYTF
TRBD2	.	TRBV9	TRBJ2-3	TGTGCCAGCAGCGTAGTGCTAGCGGGAGGTACAGATACGCAGTATTTT	CASSVVLAGGTDTQYF
TRBD1	.	TRBV7-2	TRBJ2-5	TGTGCCAGCAGCGAGGGACAGGGGGGCCAAGAGACCCAGTACTTC	CASSEGQGGQETQYF